These 16 T cell receptor beta chains share one sample of origin, sequenced in a study of CD8+CD57+ T cells in acquired aplastic anemia. Genomic DNA provided the template from which TCR beta VDJ and CDR3 profiles were obtained. Each CDR3 protein gets one entry after TCRdb re-called the reads with MiXCR. The repertoire holds approximately 180,000 distinct CDR3 sequences, roughly 43% seen once, with around 1% in the top ten. Before being chosen for sequencing, patients had shown CD8+CD57+ cell expansion by flow cytometry. What was sequenced was sorted CD4+, CD8+, or CD8+CD57+ T cells (not recorded which) from PBMCs. These receptor sequences come from a human donor with aplastic anemia.

This clonotype has ten or more counts. The chain links TRBV12-3 or TRBV12-4 to TRBJ2-2; D is undetermined. CDR3 length: 12 residues. V dropped 3 bases and J dropped 6 bases, with 5 bases sitting between them. The CDR3 spells CASSFPPGELFF. CDR3 bases: TGTGCCAGCAGTTTTCCGCCCGGGGAGCTGTTTTTT.

This clonotype occurred many times. This sequence joins TRBV10-2 and TRBJ2-2; TRBD2 matches 7 bases. The CDR3 extends over 16 amino acids. Trimming at V came to 6 bases and at J to 3 bases, leaving 10 bases not matched to a gene. CDR1 is WSHSY, CDR2 SAAADI, per germline. The DNA of the CDR3 is TGCGCCAGCAGCAAAAGGGAGCGGGGATACACCGGGGAGCTGTTTTTT. Amino acids: CASSKRERGYTGELFF.

This chain links TRBV24-1 with TRBJ1-4; D perhaps matches TRBD1 (5 bases). Trimming removed 11 bases at V and 0 bases at J, with 9 bases between. CDR3 size: 13 residues. Per the germline V gene, CDR1 is KGHDR and CDR2 is SFDVKD. CDR3 coding DNA: TGTGCCAGGTACAGGACAACTAATGAAAAACTGTTTTTT. This sequence encodes CARYRTTNEKLFF.

This clonotype was seen ten or more times. The V and J genes are TRBV6-1 and TRBJ2-3; unclear D gene. Germline loops: CDR1 MNHNS, CDR2 SASEGT. CDR3 length: 13 amino acids. Trimming pared 10 bases from V and 1 base from J, leaving 12 bases between. CDR3: CANPDDRTDTQYF. CDR3 DNA sequence: TGTGCCAACCCCGACGATCGCACAGATACGCAGTATTTT.

The V and J genes are TRBV6-5 and TRBJ1-6; no firm D call. Trimming removed 4 bases from V and 13 bases from J, with 17 bases in between. The CDR3 contains 14 residues. CDR1 MNHEY and CDR2 SVGAGI come from the germline V gene. The CDR3 DNA follows: TGTGCCAGCAGTTTCGACACGAGCGGAGCTCCCCTCCACTTT. Protein product: CASSFDTSGAPLHF.

This clonotype occurred a few times. CDR3 in amino acids: CASSEQWGAMNTEAFF. CDR3 nucleotides: TGTGCCAGCAGTGAACAGTGGGGGGCAATGAACACTGAAGCTTTCTTT. This chain joins TRBV6-1 and TRBJ1-1, with D tentatively TRBD1 (6 bases). This CDR3 has 16 residues. Germline V gene data show CDR1 as MNHNS and CDR2 as SASEGT. Deletions cut 2 bases from V and 0 bases from J, with 13 bases between.

The J gene is TRBJ1-6, the V gene TRBV4-2, with 9 bases that match TRBD1. The CDR3 covers 14 residues. The V and J ends lost 4 bases and 8 bases, in that order; junction bases with no gene match: 3. Germline V lookup: CDR1 LGHNA, CDR2 YNFKEQ. This CDR3 reads CASSRGQGDSPLHF. The CDR3 coding sequence is TGTGCCAGCAGCCGGGGACAGGGAGATTCACCCCTCCACTTT.

The J gene is TRBJ2-7, the V gene TRBV12-3 or TRBV12-4, with D unclear. V lost 6 bases and J 5 bases, leaving 8 bases between the germline ends. The CDR3 has 11 amino acids. CDR3: CASRYGNEQYF. CDR3 sequence (DNA): TGTGCCAGCAGGTATGGGAACGAGCAGTACTTC.

This clonotype has a handful of counts. This chain joins TRBV11-2 and TRBJ1-3, with no clear D. Between the trimmed V and J ends, which lost 2 bases and 0 bases, there was a span of 11 bases. CDR1 SGHAT and CDR2 FQNNGV come from the germline V gene. This CDR3 contains 16 residues. The DNA for the CDR3 is TGTGCCAGCAGCTTATTACGCACCCACTCTGGAAACACCATATATTTT. It translates to CASSLLRTHSGNTIYF. Based on the CDR3 plus reference TRBV11-2 and TRBJ1-3, the full variable domain is EAGVAQSPRYKIIEKRQSVAFWCNPISGHATLYWYQQILGQGPKLLIQFQNNGVVDDSQLPKDRFSAERLKGVDSTLKIQPAKLEDSAVYLCASSLLRTHSGNTIYFGEGSWLTVV.

The chain carries TRBV25-1 and TRBJ1-1; possibly TRBD1 for D (6 bases). CDR3 length: 15 amino acids. Germline lookup yields CDR1 MGHDK and CDR2 SYGVNS. V was pared by 1 base and J by 5 bases, with 14 bases between. CDR3 amino acids: CASSESATGWTEAFF. The CDR3 coding sequence is TGTGCCAGCAGTGAATCAGCAACAGGGTGGACTGAAGCTTTCTTT. Drawing the rest from reference TRBV25-1 and TRBJ1-1, the complete variable domain is EADIYQTPRYLVIGTGKKITLECSQTMGHDKMYWYQQDPGMELHLIHYSYGVNSTEKGDLSSESTVSRIRTEHFPLTLESARPSHTSQYLCASSESATGWTEAFFGQGTRLTVV.

V gene TRBV19 combines with J gene TRBJ2-2; 7 positions agree with TRBD1. This CDR3 has 13 amino acids. The trim removed 5 bases at V and 15 bases at J, leaving 12 bases unmatched. Germline loops: CDR1 LNHDA, CDR2 SQIVND (reference sequence). CDR3 in DNA: TGTGCCAGTAGTGCGCCCGGGACAGAGACGTTGTTTTTT. Protein sequence: CASSAPGTETLFF. Drawing the rest from reference TRBV19 and TRBJ2-2, the complete variable domain is DGGITQSPKYLFRKEGQNVTLSCEQNLNHDAMYWYRQDPGQGLRLIYYSQIVNDFQKGDIAEGYSVSREKKESFPLTVTSAQKNPTAFYLCASSAPGTETLFFGEGSRLTVL.

CDR3 coding DNA: TGTGCCAGCACCGTTGTGGCGGATCAAGAGACCCAGTACTTC. Translated: CASTVVADQETQYF. This chain connects TRBV7-9 to TRBJ2-5; no clear D. CDR1 SEHNR and CDR2 FQNEAQ come from the germline V gene (reference sequence). V was pared by 7 bases and J by 2 bases, with 14 bases between. The CDR3 loop spans 14 amino acids.

This clonotype has ten or more counts. V is TRBV7-9 and J is TRBJ1-2, with D perhaps TRBD1 (6 bases). V lost 5 bases and J lost 4, with 11 bases in between. This CDR3 contains 13 residues. Looked up from germline, CDR1 is SEHNR and CDR2 is FQNEAQ (reference sequence). The CDR3 is CASSPRDIYGYTF. CDR3 bases: TGTGCCAGCAGCCCTCGGGACATCTATGGCTACACCTTC.

This clonotype was found once. The V and J genes are TRBV5-1 and TRBJ2-7; TRBD1 matches at 8 bases. The germline V gene has CDR1 SGHRS and CDR2 YFSETQ. The V segment lost 0 bases and the J segment 5 bases; nucleotides outside the gene matches: 4. The CDR3 totals 14 residues. The chain's CDR3 is CASSLVRTGHEQYF. The DNA of the CDR3 is TGCGCCAGCAGCTTGGTACGGACAGGGCACGAGCAGTACTTC.

J is TRBJ1-1 and V is TRBV24-1; weak D call: TRBD1 (5 bases). CDR3 size: 13 residues. In germline, CDR1 is KGHDR, CDR2 SFDVKD. V lost 7 bases and J 1 base, leaving 9 bases between the germline ends. CDR3 protein: CATRQDGNTEAFF. In nucleotides, the CDR3 is TGTGCCACCAGACAGGATGGGAACACTGAAGCTTTCTTT.

This clonotype was seen just once. This CDR3 reads CSVLPGQGRGYTF. CDR3 nucleotides: TGCAGCGTCCTGCCGGGACAAGGACGGGGCTACACCTTC. The V gene is TRBV29-1, the J gene TRBJ1-2; maybe TRBD1 (6 bases). Trimming left V 6 bases short and J 8 bases short, with 19 bases between. CDR3 length: 13 amino acids. Germline V gives CDR1 SQVTM, CDR2 ANQGSEA.